The sequence of this T cell receptor (beta chain) was determined in a study of shared clonotypes between healthy human individuals. Donors had no recently reported acute infections or vaccinations and were HIV-negative. Overall study findings and caveats: Lower generation probabilities were found for non-shared clonotypes than for those shared by all four donors.

The length of the CDR3 is 13 residues. Per germline, CDR1 ENHRY and CDR2 SYGVKD. Trimming cost V 2 bases and J 7 bases, with 8 bases left between them. This clone was recorded only once. Its antigen is as yet unknown. Sequenced by immunoSEQ multiplex PCR; TCRdb stores in-frame clones only, minus some. The sample yields some 2,000,000 clones, about 94% seen once. Sequenced material: naive CD4+ T cells sorted from blood. Noted subset: CD45RA+ positively selected. The sequence came from a man younger than 35 in good health. This chain connects TRBV10-3 to TRBJ1-4; D gene uncertain. CDR3 sequence reads: CAISEGMFEKLFF. CDR3 sequence (DNA): TGTGCCATCAGTGAGGGAATGTTTGAAAAACTGTTTTTT.